This T cell receptor beta chain was profiled in a study of T cells in Graves' hyperthyroidism and ophthalmopathy. Study findings and constraints: Most thyroid clonotypes expanded above 0.001 appeared in blood too.

For this clonotype: The target antigen is unknown.

RNA transcripts gave rise to amplified TCR beta CDR3 regions. Using the HTBI primer set, a first-round RT-PCR was run on the TCR CDR3. Using its own MiXCR run on the multiplex PCR reads, TCRdb lists one record per CDR3 protein. The repertoire holds over 450,000 distinct CDR3 sequences, with approximately 15% as singletons. Those with hyperthyroidism were 18 to 65 years old, newly diagnosed, and ill for under 2 months. The sequencing sample was made of blood. The sequence was collected from a woman between 18 and 29 years old with Graves' hyperthyroidism.

Here the CDR3 reads CSARGGTGTGEAFF. DNA of the CDR3: TGCAGTGCTAGAGGTGGAACCGGGACAGGGGAAGCTTTCTTT. The chain employs TRBV20-1 and TRBJ1-1; 9 bases match TRBD1. The germline CDR1 and CDR2 sequences are DFQATT and SNEGSKA (reference sequence). With 1 base clipped from V and 8 bases from J, the junction kept 8 bases outside the gene matches. This CDR3 is 14 amino acids long.